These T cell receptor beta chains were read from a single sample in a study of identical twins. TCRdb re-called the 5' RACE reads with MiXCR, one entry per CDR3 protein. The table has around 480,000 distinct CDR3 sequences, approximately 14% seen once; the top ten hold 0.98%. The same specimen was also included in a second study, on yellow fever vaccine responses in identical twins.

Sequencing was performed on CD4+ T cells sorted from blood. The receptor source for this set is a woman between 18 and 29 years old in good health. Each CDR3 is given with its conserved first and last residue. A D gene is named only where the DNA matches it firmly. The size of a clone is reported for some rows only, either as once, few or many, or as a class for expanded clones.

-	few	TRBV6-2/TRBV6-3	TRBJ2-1	CASSDRVEQFF	TGTGCCAGCAGCGATCGAGTTGAGCAGTTCTTC
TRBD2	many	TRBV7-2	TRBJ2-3	CASSLAGGPGDTQYF	TGTGCCAGCAGCTTAGCGGGAGGGCCCGGCGATACGCAGTATTTT
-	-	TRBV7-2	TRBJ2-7	CASSRRRTAEQYF	TGTGCCAGCAGCCGACGACGGACAGCTGAGCAGTACTTC
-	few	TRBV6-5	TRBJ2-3	CASSSQRGGSTDTQYF	TGTGCCAGCAGTTCCCAACGGGGCGGTAGCACAGATACGCAGTATTTT
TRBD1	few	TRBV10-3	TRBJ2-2	CAISEGQVNTGELFF	TGTGCCATCAGTGAGGGACAGGTTAACACCGGGGAGCTGTTTTTT
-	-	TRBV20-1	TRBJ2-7	CSARATTGLLYEQYF	TGCAGTGCTAGGGCAACCACGGGACTTCTCTACGAGCAGTACTTC
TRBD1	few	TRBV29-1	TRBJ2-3	CSALRQGGTDTQYF	TGCAGCGCCCTTCGACAGGGCGGCACAGATACGCAGTATTTT
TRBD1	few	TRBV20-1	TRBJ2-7	CSARDQGQYSYEQYF	TGCAGTGCTAGAGATCAGGGACAGTACTCCTACGAGCAGTACTTC
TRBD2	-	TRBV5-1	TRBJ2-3	CASSHPVRGSGGISTDTQYF	TGCGCCAGCAGCCACCCCGTCCGGGGCAGCGGGGGAATTAGCACAGATACGCAGTATTTT
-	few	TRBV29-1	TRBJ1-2	CSASSGNYGYTF	TGCAGCGCGAGCTCGGGGAACTATGGCTACACCTTC
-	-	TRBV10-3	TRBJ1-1	CAISLDLEKAFF	TGTGCCATCAGTTTAGACCTGGAGAAAGCTTTCTTT
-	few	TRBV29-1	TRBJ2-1	CSVARDEYNEQFF	TGCAGCGTGGCCCGGGACGAGTACAATGAGCAGTTCTTC
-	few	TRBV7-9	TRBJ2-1	CASSSQGEGGEQFF	TGTGCCAGCAGCTCCCAAGGGGAGGGGGGCGAGCAGTTCTTC
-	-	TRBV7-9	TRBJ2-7	CASSLSPFGGPYEQYF	TGTGCCAGCAGCTTGTCCCCTTTCGGAGGCCCCTACGAGCAGTACTTC
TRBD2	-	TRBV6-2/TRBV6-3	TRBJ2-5	CASSYSTRTSGRERETQYF	TGTGCCAGCAGTTACTCGACTAGGACTAGCGGGAGGGAGCGAGAGACCCAGTACTTC
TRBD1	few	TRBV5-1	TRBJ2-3	CASSLLPSSGQGIGTQYF	TGCGCCAGCAGCTTGCTCCCCTCATCGGGACAGGGGATTGGTACGCAGTATTTT
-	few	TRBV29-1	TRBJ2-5	CSVVGRQGETQYF	TGCAGCGTTGTTGGGCGGCAGGGAGAGACCCAGTACTTC
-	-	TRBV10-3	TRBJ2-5	CAISESLITGGDQETQYF	TGTGCCATCAGTGAGTCGTTAATAACAGGAGGGGATCAAGAGACCCAGTACTTC
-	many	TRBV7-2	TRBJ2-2	CASSRRQMNTGELFF	TGTGCCAGCAGCCGAAGACAGATGAACACCGGGGAGCTGTTTTTT
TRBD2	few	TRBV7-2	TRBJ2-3	CASSLKAGGQGDTQYF	TGTGCCAGCAGCCTAAAGGCGGGGGGGCAGGGAGATACGCAGTATTTT
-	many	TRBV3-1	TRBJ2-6	CASSRSTGSSGANVLTF	TGTGCCAGCAGCCGATCGACAGGCTCCTCTGGGGCCAACGTCCTGACTTTC
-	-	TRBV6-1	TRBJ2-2	CASSELSLAGELFF	TGTGCCAGCAGTGAACTTAGTTTGGCCGGGGAGCTGTTTTTT
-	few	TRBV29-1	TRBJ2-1	CSATKGDEQFF	TGCAGCGCCACTAAAGGAGATGAGCAGTTCTTC
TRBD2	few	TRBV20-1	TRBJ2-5	CSASLAGGSQETQYF	TGCAGTGCTAGTCTAGCGGGGGGCTCCCAAGAGACCCAGTACTTC
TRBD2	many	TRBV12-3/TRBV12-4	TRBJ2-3	CASARGGRGDTQYF	TGTGCCAGCGCCCGGGGGGGCCGAGGAGATACGCAGTATTTT
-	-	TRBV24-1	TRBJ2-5	CATSDLRGGRKGRETQYF	TGTGCCACCAGTGATTTACGAGGTGGGCGGAAAGGCCGGGAGACCCAGTACTTC
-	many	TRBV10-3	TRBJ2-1	CAISLRYRDVGNEQFF	TGTGCCATCAGCCTCCGATACAGGGACGTCGGCAATGAGCAGTTCTTC
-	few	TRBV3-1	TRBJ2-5	CASSQSGETQYF	TGTGCCAGCAGCCAATCCGGGGAGACCCAGTACTTC
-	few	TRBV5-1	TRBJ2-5	CASSLARGPPQETQYF	TGCGCCAGCAGCTTGGCCCGGGGGCCCCCCCAAGAGACCCAGTACTTC
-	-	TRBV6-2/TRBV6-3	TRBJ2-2	CASRLQGPGELFF	TGTGCCAGCAGACTACAGGGACCCGGGGAGCTGTTTTTT
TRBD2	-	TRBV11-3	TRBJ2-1	CASSTRTSGVISNEQFF	TGTGCCAGCAGCACCCGGACTAGCGGGGTGATTTCCAATGAGCAGTTCTTC
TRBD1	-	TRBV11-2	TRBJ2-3	CASSPDTGGLDTQYF	TGTGCCAGCAGCCCCGATACAGGGGGCCTCGATACGCAGTATTTT
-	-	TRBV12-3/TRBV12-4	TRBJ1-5	CASSFMEKSNQPQHF	TGTGCCAGCAGTTTTATGGAAAAGAGCAATCAGCCCCAGCATTTT
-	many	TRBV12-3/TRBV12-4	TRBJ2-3	CASSSRPSTDTQYF	TGTGCCAGCAGTTCCCGCCCCAGCACAGATACGCAGTATTTT
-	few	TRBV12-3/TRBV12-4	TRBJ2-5	CASSPGRKIQETQYF	TGTGCCAGCAGTCCGGGACGGAAGATCCAAGAGACCCAGTACTTC
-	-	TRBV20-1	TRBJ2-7	CSARSQSSYEQYF	TGCAGTGCTCGAAGCCAGTCCTCCTACGAGCAGTACTTC
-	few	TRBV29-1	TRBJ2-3	CSVGVGRGGADTQYF	TGCAGCGTTGGGGTGGGGCGGGGTGGTGCAGATACGCAGTATTTT